This T cell receptor beta chain stems from a study of cytomegalovirus exposure and HLA in healthy donors. Losses at the gene ends were 2 bases for V and 4 bases for J; bases not matched to a gene: 5. The CDR3 consists of 15 residues. Germline lookup yields CDR1 MNHEY and CDR2 SVGAGI. PCR was performed using 60 Vbeta and 13 Jbeta primers. The protocol was immunoSEQ multiplex PCR, while the TCRdb copy is restricted to in-frame clones and leaves out a portion. The top ten clones hold around 1.2% of a sample with 110,000 or so clones, about 69% of them seen once. This TCR came from a man between 40 and 49 years old in good health and CMV-seronegative. The V and J genes are TRBV6-5 and TRBJ2-7, with 10 bases lining up with TRBD2. The specimen sequenced was PBMCs. CDR3 loop: CASSYPAGGLYEQYF. The CDR3 DNA is TGTGCCAGCAGTTACCCAGCGGGAGGGCTTTACGAGCAGTACTTC.